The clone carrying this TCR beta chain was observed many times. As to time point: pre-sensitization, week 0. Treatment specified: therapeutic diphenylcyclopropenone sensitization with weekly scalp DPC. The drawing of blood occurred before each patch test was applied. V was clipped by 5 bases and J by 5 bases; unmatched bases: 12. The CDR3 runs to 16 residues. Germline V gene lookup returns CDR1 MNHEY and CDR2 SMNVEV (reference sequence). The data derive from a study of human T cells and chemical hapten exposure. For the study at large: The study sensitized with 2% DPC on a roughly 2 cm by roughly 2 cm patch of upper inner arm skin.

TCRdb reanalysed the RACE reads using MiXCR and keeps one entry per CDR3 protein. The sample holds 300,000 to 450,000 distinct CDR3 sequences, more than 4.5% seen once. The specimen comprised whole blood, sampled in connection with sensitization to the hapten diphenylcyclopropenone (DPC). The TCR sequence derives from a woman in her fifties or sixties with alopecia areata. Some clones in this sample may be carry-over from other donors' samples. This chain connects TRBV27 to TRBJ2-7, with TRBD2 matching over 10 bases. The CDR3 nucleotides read TGTGCCAGCAGTCCACGTGATAGCGGGAGGCCCGACGAGCAGTACTTC. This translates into CASSPRDSGRPDEQYF.